This T cell receptor (beta chain) appears in the sequencing data of a study of blood T cell repertoires in COVID-19. For the study at large: The origin of the acute and convalescent COVID-19 samples was the United States, Italy and Spain. T cells, B-cell-depleted T cells, or PBMCs supplied cDNA or gDNA.

Method: immunoSEQ multiplex PCR; TCRdb's copy keeps in-frame clones and lacks some. The profile shows approximately 270,000 clones, roughly nine tenths of them singletons. This CDR3 is 15 amino acids long. The V gene's germline CDR1 is SEHNR and CDR2 FQNEAQ (reference sequence). V was clipped by 5 bases and J by 6 bases; unmatched bases: 9. The source material was PBMCs or T cells enriched from blood (not recorded which). V and J are TRBV7-9 and TRBJ1-2, with 10 nucleotides matching TRBD1. The clonotype originates from a human donor in a cohort exposed to, infected with or recovered from COVID-19 (not recorded which). The donor label of this sample is uncertain. This CDR3 is CASSPLSDRGNGYTF. In DNA form, the CDR3 reads TGTGCCAGCAGCCCCCTTTCGGACAGGGGGAATGGCTACACCTTC.